Below are 31 T cell receptor beta chains sequenced from a single sample in a study of Ad26.COV2.S vaccination and SARS-CoV-2 variants. Treatment given: approximately 18 received Ad26.COV2.S at low or high dose, single or two shots; about 5 received placebo; per-sample allocation not given. Collection of samples fell on day 63 after the first vaccine or placebo injection. Method: immunoSEQ multiplex PCR; TCRdb's copy keeps in-frame clones and lacks some. In the table there are fewer than 800,000 clones, around 89% of which are singletons. The sample consisted of peripheral blood, taken in a trial of Ad26.COV2.S vaccine versus placebo. All receptors derive from a person aged 18-65 years who received the Ad26.COV2.S COVID-19 vaccine or a placebo.

The chain recombines TRBV11-2 with TRBJ2-1; D may correspond to TRBD1 or TRBD2 (5 bases each). CDR3 size: 16 residues. Germline CDR1 and CDR2: SGHAT and FQNNGV. V was pared by 0 bases and J by 3 bases, with 12 bases between. This CDR3 is CASSLEGGGYYNEQFF. DNA of the CDR3: TGTGCCAGCAGCTTAGAGGGTGGGGGATACTACAATGAGCAGTTCTTC.

The J gene is TRBJ2-2, the V gene TRBV7-3; 7 bases align to TRBD1. This CDR3 contains 16 residues. From germline, CDR1 is SGHTA and CDR2 FQGTGA. V gave up 3 bases and J gave up 0 bases; unmatched junction bases: 4. The CDR3 loop is CASSFLGTANTGELFF. The CDR3 region has the DNA TGTGCCAGCAGCTTCCTTGGGACAGCGAACACCGGGGAGCTGTTTTTT.

This rearrangement joins TRBV5-4 to TRBJ1-1, with 8 bases lining up with TRBD1. The germline V gene has CDR1 SGHNT and CDR2 YYREEE (reference sequence). There are 13 residues in the CDR3. The ends lost 2 bases at V and 8 bases at J; junction bases unmatched: 5. The CDR3 nucleotides are TGTGCCAGCAGCTTAAGGTCAGGGGGCGAAGCTTTCTTT. It yields the protein CASSLRSGGEAFF.

V usage is TRBV19 and J usage is TRBJ1-2, with 12 positions matching TRBD1. Trimming removed 3 bases from V and 4 bases from J; junction bases left unmatched: 3. The germline V gene has CDR1 LNHDA and CDR2 SQIVND (reference sequence). The CDR3 is 15 amino acids. The CDR3 DNA reads as TGTGCCAGTAGTATCGGGACAGGGGGCGTCTATGGCTACACCTTC. Its protein is CASSIGTGGVYGYTF.

The chain employs TRBV21-1 and TRBJ1-2; TRBD1 was called by the table and not checked on the DNA. TRBV21-1 is tagged as a pseudogene. The CDR3 is 19 amino acids. This chain's CDR3 is CASSIPSRDRGDENYGYTF. DNA of the CDR3: TGTGCCAGCAGCATACCCTCCCGGGACAGGGGCGACGAAAACTATGGCTACACCTTC.

The rearrangement links TRBV23-1 to TRBJ2-2; tentatively, D is TRBD1 or TRBD2 (5 bases each). TRBV23-1 has ORF status, its function being uncertain. The CDR3 is made up of 16 amino acids. Trimming took off 2 bases at V and 0 bases at J, with 10 bases between the two ends. The CDR3 DNA follows: TGCGCCAGCAGTCAACTGGGACGCACGAACACCGGGGAGCTGTTTTTT. Amino acids: CASSQLGRTNTGELFF.

CDR3 region: CASSPRRETDTQYF. For the CDR3, the DNA is TGTGCCAGCTCACCGAGAAGGGAAACAGATACGCAGTATTTT. The J gene is TRBJ2-3, the V gene TRBV18; D gene uncertain. Germline CDR1 KGHSH, CDR2 LQKENI. V lost 3 bases and J 3 bases, leaving 10 bases between the germline ends. The CDR3 sequence is 14 residues long.

In its sample, this clone was seen once. The CDR3 bases are TGTGCCTGGATAAGGCAAAGGACTAGGGGCTACAATGAGCAGTTCTTC. This encodes CAWIRQRTRGYNEQFF. This chain connects TRBV30 to TRBJ2-1; 7 bases fit TRBD2. Per the germline V gene, CDR1 is GTSNPN and CDR2 is SVGIG (reference sequence). The CDR3 length is 16 residues. Trimming took 4 bases from V and 3 from J; bases not matched to a gene: 12.

The chain joins TRBV6-6 to TRBJ2-5; D unresolved. The CDR3 loop spans 12 amino acids. Germline CDR1 MNHNY, CDR2 SVGAGI (reference sequence). The V and J ends lost 2 bases and 5 bases respectively, with 6 bases between them. DNA for the CDR3: TGTGCCAGCAGTTACACCGGGGAGACCCAGTACTTC. This codes for CASSYTGETQYF.

This sequence joins TRBV9 and TRBJ1-2; D is undetermined. V was pared by 4 bases and J by 2 bases, with 15 bases between. In germline, CDR1 is SGDLS, CDR2 YYNGEE. This CDR3 is 15 amino acids long. The CDR3 here is CASSPSLAENYGYTF. Here the CDR3 DNA reads TGTGCCAGCAGCCCCTCCCTCGCGGAGAACTATGGCTACACCTTC.

The chain carries TRBV7-2 and TRBJ2-3; possibly TRBD2 for D (5 bases). The length of the CDR3 is 13 residues. The V and J ends lost 5 bases and 5 bases respectively, with 11 bases between them. The germline V gene encodes CDR1 SGHTA and CDR2 FQGNSA. DNA for the CDR3: TGTGCCAGCAGCCAGGACTTTGGAGATACGCAGTATTTT. Its protein product is CASSQDFGDTQYF.

In this sample, this clone turned up once. The V gene is TRBV9, the J gene TRBJ1-2; D is undetermined. Between the trimmed V and J ends, which lost 4 bases and 3 bases, there was a span of 4 bases. This CDR3 spans 11 amino acids. Germline V CDR1 and CDR2: SGDLS, YYNGEE. The CDR3 coding sequence is TGTGCCAGCAGCCGAGACTATGGCTACACCTTC. It encodes CASSRDYGYTF.

The chain employs TRBV19 and TRBJ1-5; a weak D match, TRBD1 (6 bases). Germline lookup yields CDR1 LNHDA and CDR2 SQIVND (reference sequence). With 4 bases removed from V and 0 bases from J, the gap between germline ends came to 10 bases. The CDR3 is 15 amino acids. In nucleotides, the CDR3 is TGTGCCAGTAGTAATGACAGGTATAGCAATCAGCCCCAGCATTTT. Translating it yields CASSNDRYSNQPQHF.

The DNA for the CDR3 is TGTGCCAGTAGTGTTTTGGGGGGTGGGCAGTTCTTC. This translates into CASSVLGGGQFF. This rearrangement joins TRBV19 to TRBJ2-1; D might be TRBD2 (6 bases). Trimming left V 5 bases short and J 12 bases short, with 14 bases between. This CDR3 is built from 12 residues. Germline values: CDR1 LNHDA, CDR2 SQIVND (reference sequence).

This clone was seen only once. The chain links TRBV29-1 to TRBJ1-1, with TRBD1 matching 7 bases. CDR3 size: 14 residues. Trimming took 1 base from V and 3 from J; bases not matched to a gene: 5. Per the germline V gene, CDR1 is SQVTM and CDR2 is ANQGSEA. CDR3 nucleotides: TGCAGCGTTGAAGTTAGGGGGCTTGACACTGAAGCTTTCTTT. This sequence encodes CSVEVRGLDTEAFF.

The chain is built from TRBV24-1 and TRBJ2-5; 10 positions agree with TRBD1. Germline CDR1 reads KGHDR; CDR2 reads SFDVKD. This CDR3 comprises 15 residues. V lost 3 bases, J lost 4 bases, and 4 bases stayed unmatched. The chain's CDR3 is CATSDRDRGRETQYF. CDR3 sequence (DNA): TGTGCCACCAGTGATCGGGACAGGGGTCGAGAGACCCAGTACTTC.

The V and J genes are TRBV7-2 and TRBJ2-3, with TRBD2 matching 7 bases. The V and J ends lost 4 bases and 4 bases, in that order; junction bases with no gene match: 11. The CDR3 spans 16 residues. The germline CDR1 and CDR2 sequences are SGHTA and FQGNSA. The CDR3, as DNA: TGTGCCAGCAGCTCCCCTAGGGGCGGGGGACCAGATACGCAGTATTTT. Its translation: CASSSPRGGGPDTQYF.

J is TRBJ2-5 and V is TRBV19, with 7 bases that match TRBD1. The J segment lost 5 bases and the V segment lost 2 bases, leaving 5 bases of the junction unmatched. The CDR3 length is 14 residues. CDR1 and CDR2 (germline): LNHDA, SQIVND (reference sequence). CDR3 protein: CASSIRGLGETQYF. CDR3 bases: TGTGCCAGTAGTATAAGGGGGCTGGGGGAGACCCAGTACTTC.

This chain connects TRBV12-5 to TRBJ1-5, with D unresolved. The CDR3 is 13 amino acids. V lost 8 bases to trimming and J lost 11 bases, with 19 bases between them. Germline V gene lookup returns CDR1 LGHNT and CDR2 FRNRAP. The CDR3 reads CASQSRASRTQHF. The CDR3 DNA is TGTGCTAGTCAAAGCCGGGCCTCCAGAACCCAGCATTTT.

V gene TRBV7-2 combines with J gene TRBJ2-2; unclear D gene. Trimming cost V 3 bases and J 6 bases, with 11 bases left between them. Germline assignment: CDR1 SGHTA and CDR2 FQGNSA. The CDR3 extends over 14 amino acids. CDR3 sequence: CASSLGGTAGELFF. The CDR3 DNA is TGTGCCAGCAGCTTGGGCGGCACTGCCGGGGAGCTGTTTTTT.

V and J are TRBV7-3 and TRBJ2-3; 7 bases agree with TRBD2. Unmatched junction bases numbered 11, after V lost 3 bases and J lost 5 bases. CDR1 SGHTA and CDR2 FQGTGA come from the germline V gene. This CDR3 spans 16 amino acids. In DNA form, the CDR3 reads TGTGCCAGCAGCTTTGGTAAGGTACGGGGGGAAGATACGCAGTATTTT. Protein product: CASSFGKVRGEDTQYF.

The V call is TRBV9, the J call TRBJ2-1, with 9 bases matching TRBD1. Germline V gives CDR1 SGDLS, CDR2 YYNGEE. The CDR3 contains 15 residues. J lost 4 bases, V lost 4 bases, and 6 bases had no gene match. CDR3 DNA sequence: TGTGCCAGCAGCCCCCGACAGGGGGTGTACAATGAGCAGTTCTTC. Its translation is CASSPRQGVYNEQFF.

A single count supports this clone. The chain carries TRBV14 and TRBJ1-6; D remains ambiguous. Germline assignment: CDR1 SGHDN and CDR2 FVKESK. CDR3 length equals 15 residues. V was pared by 1 base and J by 0 bases, with 4 bases between. CDR3 loop: CASSQGTSYNSPLHF. The CDR3 DNA follows: TGTGCCAGCAGCCAAGGGACCTCCTATAATTCACCCCTCCACTTT.

The rearrangement uses TRBV5-1 and TRBJ2-3, with a tentative D call TRBD1 (6 bases). The CDR3 spans 14 residues. The V gene lost 4 bases and the J gene lost 2 bases, with 11 bases spanning the gap. Germline V CDR1 and CDR2: SGHRS, YFSETQ. As DNA, the CDR3 is TGCGCCAGCAGCCGGACAGAAAACACAGATACGCAGTATTTT. Translation: CASSRTENTDTQYF.

This rearrangement joins TRBV6-5 to TRBJ2-5, with 9 bases that match TRBD2. V lost 8 bases to trimming and J lost 1 base; unmatched junction nucleotides: 8. The CDR3 contains 15 residues. Germline loops: CDR1 MNHEY, CDR2 SVGAGI. CDR3: CASLGGGAAQETQYF. DNA for the CDR3: TGTGCCAGCCTGGGCGGGGGGGCCGCCCAAGAGACCCAGTACTTC.

V and J are TRBV19 and TRBJ1-5, with a tentative D call TRBD1 (5 bases). Germline V gene sequence: CDR1 LNHDA, CDR2 SQIVND (reference sequence). Trimming removed 10 bases at V and 4 bases at J, with 14 bases between. The CDR3 contains 13 residues. Here the CDR3 reads CATETGRNQPQHF. CDR3 nucleotide sequence: TGTGCCACCGAGACGGGGCGAAATCAGCCCCAGCATTTT.

This chain joins TRBV18 and TRBJ2-5, with 7 bases that match TRBD1. The CDR3 consists of 16 residues. Germline loops: CDR1 KGHSH, CDR2 LQKENI. Germline trimming cut 4 bases from V and 3 bases from J; bases unmatched to any gene: 11. CDR3 in DNA: TGTGCCAGCTCACAAAACCTTAACAGGGGAGAAGAGACCCAGTACTTC. This gives the protein CASSQNLNRGEETQYF.

This chain's CDR3 is CASSAGTTTFTNEQFF. The DNA for the CDR3 is TGTGCCAGCAGCGCCGGGACTACCACTTTTACCAATGAGCAGTTCTTC. The chain carries TRBV7-6 and TRBJ2-1; 7 nucleotides agree with TRBD2. CDR1 and CDR2 from the germline V gene are SGHVS and FNYEAQ. The V segment lost 5 bases and the J segment 6 bases; nucleotides outside the gene matches: 13. The CDR3 totals 16 residues.

This clone was recorded once. The gene calls are TRBV3-1 (or the pseudogene TRBV3-2) and TRBJ2-3; 7 bases fit TRBD2. Per the germline V gene, CDR1 is LGHDT and CDR2 is YNNKEL (reference sequence). The CDR3 sequence is 16 residues long. V lost 4 bases, J lost 1 base, and 8 bases stayed unmatched. CDR3 nucleotides: TGTGCCAGCAGCCCCTACAGCGGGATTGGCACAGATACGCAGTATTTT. This translates into CASSPYSGIGTDTQYF.

The chain's CDR3 is CASSPTRGTPTYNEQFF. The CDR3 region has the DNA TGTGCCAGCAGTCCCACTCGTGGGACTCCCACCTACAATGAGCAGTTCTTC. The genes are TRBV6-6 and TRBJ2-1; D might be TRBD2 (6 bases). Germline CDR1 reads MNHNY; CDR2 reads SVGAGI (reference sequence). The CDR3 loop spans 17 amino acids. The V and J ends lost 5 bases and 2 bases respectively, with 19 bases between them.

The chain has TRBV5-1 and TRBJ2-7; 7 positions match TRBD1. This CDR3 has 16 amino acids. The germline V gene has CDR1 SGHRS and CDR2 YFSETQ. The V gene end was trimmed by 0 bases and the J gene end by 0 bases; junction bases not matched to a gene: 6. As DNA, the CDR3 is TGCGCCAGCAGCTTGGTCGGACAGGTCCACTCCTACGAGCAGTACTTC. It encodes CASSLVGQVHSYEQYF.